This T cell receptor (beta chain) came from a study of T cells after yellow fever vaccination (dated by TCRdb to about 2019). Describing the broader study: The SMART-Seq v4 Ultra Low Input RNA kit was used to prepare libraries from fractions with low cell numbers. Bulk TCR alpha and beta repertoires were sequenced longitudinally to track T-cell clones before and after primary and booster YFV17D yellow fever vaccination. The cohort comprised two healthy male donors, one aged 18 to 29 and one aged 30 to 40 years. Blood was drawn at multiple timepoints before and after primary and secondary immunization, with bulk PBMC replicates and cell subsets isolated.

This clonotype was observed many times. The antigen it binds to is not known. No base-level quality is on record; no much larger clone is a single base apart. The CDR1 and CDR2 encoded by the germline V gene are SNHLY and FYNNEI. The CDR3, cysteine through valine, is 13 amino acids long. The entry retains the CDR3 DNA only, 39 bases that are in frame from base 1. TCR cDNA was made using 5'RACE template switching, a step that added a universal primer site and unique molecular identifiers. Priming of cDNA synthesis was performed from both the TCR alpha and TCR beta constant segments. Two PCR steps were used to amplify libraries, with sample barcodes and sequencing adapters being added in the second step. Sequencing of the libraries was done on either Illumina HiSeq 2500 (2x100 bp) or NovaSeq (2x150 bp). The original pipeline was this. Demultiplexing of reads and collapsing into UMI consensus sequences were performed with MIGEC, and V(D)J alignment was carried out with MiXCR. Vaccine-responding clonotypes were identified with edgeR using replicate PBMC samples, with FDR below 0.01 and a log2 fold change above 5 up to day 15 being required. Each bulk clonotype received a CD4 or CD8 identity based on whether the sequenced CD4 or CD8 repertoire contained that clonotype at higher abundance. The public reads were reprocessed in TCRdb via fastp at Q25 and MiXCR, keeping in-frame beta chains. Merged by CDR3 protein, the rows form single entries marked with the most common genes and DNA. The V and J calls here are based on TCRdb, not the publication. A total of roughly 300,000 distinct CDR3 sequences appear in this sample, roughly 8.4% of them only once. The top ten clones comprise approximately 15% of the sample.

General study outcomes and caveats: A small share of clonotypes was detected in both CD4 and CD8 compartments, with the overlap likely arising from convergent recombination. The secondary T-cell response was weaker than the primary response but faster, peaking on day 5 instead of day 15. After the booster, most of the clones that had expanded following primary vaccination were detected again (almost 98% of CD4 and roughly 90% of CD8), which suggests that memory was broadly maintained. Because abundant contaminating clonotypes from the bulk population could be contained in FACS-sorted repertoires, computational filtering was required. Only two donors were included in the study, so the extent to which the findings can be generalized is limited.

According to the study, the label for this sample's treatment or condition signals: live attenuated yellow fever vaccine strain. At each blood-draw timepoint, two biological replicates of bulk PBMCs were collected. PBMCs were isolated from peripheral blood using a standard Ficoll-Paque protocol. RNA was extracted with TriZol from bulk PBMCs, CD4 and CD8 fractions, and dextramer-positive and dextramer-negative fractions. The chain couples TRBV2 to TRBJ2-7; TRBD1 aligns with 7 central bases. The input for sequencing was PBMCs, taken approximately 47 days after the first yellow fever vaccination. The clonotype comes from a man between 18 and 35 years old who received the YFV17D yellow fever vaccine. The CDR3 sequence is CASSFRRDSQTLV. At the DNA level, the sequence is TGTGCCAGCAGTTTTCGCCGGGACAGCCAAACCCTCGTC.